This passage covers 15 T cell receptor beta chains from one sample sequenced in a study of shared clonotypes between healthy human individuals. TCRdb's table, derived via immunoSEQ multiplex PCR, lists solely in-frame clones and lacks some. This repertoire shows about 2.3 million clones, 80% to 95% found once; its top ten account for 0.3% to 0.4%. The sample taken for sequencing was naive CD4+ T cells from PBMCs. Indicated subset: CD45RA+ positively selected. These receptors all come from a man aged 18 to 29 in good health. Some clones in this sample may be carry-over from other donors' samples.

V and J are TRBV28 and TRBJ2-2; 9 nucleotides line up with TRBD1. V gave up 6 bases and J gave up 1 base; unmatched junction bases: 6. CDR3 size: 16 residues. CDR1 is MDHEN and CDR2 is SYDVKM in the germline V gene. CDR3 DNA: TGTGCCAGCAGGACAGGGGGACGGAAGAACACCGGGGAGCTGTTTTTT. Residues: CASRTGGRKNTGELFF.

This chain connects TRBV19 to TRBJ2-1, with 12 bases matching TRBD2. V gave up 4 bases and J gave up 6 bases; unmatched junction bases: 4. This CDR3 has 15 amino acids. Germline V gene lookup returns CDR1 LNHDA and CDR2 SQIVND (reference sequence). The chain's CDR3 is CASSTGLAGSNEQFF. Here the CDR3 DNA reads TGTGCCAGTAGTACCGGACTAGCGGGAAGCAATGAGCAGTTCTTC.

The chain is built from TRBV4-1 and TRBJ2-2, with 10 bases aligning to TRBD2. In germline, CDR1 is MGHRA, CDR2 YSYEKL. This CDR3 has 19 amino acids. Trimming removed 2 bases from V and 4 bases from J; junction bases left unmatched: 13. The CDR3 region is CASSQPAGGPGVGTGELFF. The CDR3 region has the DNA TGCGCCAGCAGCCAACCAGCGGGAGGGCCCGGGGTTGGCACCGGGGAGCTGTTTTTT.

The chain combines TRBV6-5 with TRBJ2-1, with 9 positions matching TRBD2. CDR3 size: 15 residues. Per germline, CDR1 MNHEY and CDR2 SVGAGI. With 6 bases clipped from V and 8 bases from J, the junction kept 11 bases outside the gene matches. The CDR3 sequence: CASSQQGLASYEQFF. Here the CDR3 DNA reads TGTGCCAGCAGCCAGCAGGGACTAGCCTCTTATGAGCAGTTCTTC.

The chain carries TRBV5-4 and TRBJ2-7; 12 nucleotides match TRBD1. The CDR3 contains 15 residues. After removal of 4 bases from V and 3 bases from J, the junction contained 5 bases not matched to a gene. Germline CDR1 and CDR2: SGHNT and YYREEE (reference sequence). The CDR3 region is CASSPGTGGFYEQYF. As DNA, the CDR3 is TGTGCCAGCAGCCCCGGGACAGGGGGCTTCTACGAGCAGTACTTC.

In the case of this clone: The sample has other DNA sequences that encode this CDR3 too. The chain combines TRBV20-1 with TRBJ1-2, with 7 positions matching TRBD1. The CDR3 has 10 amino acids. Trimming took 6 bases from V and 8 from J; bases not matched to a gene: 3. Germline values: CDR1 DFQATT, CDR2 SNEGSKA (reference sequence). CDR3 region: CSAAGGGYTF. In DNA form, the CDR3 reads TGCAGTGCCGCAGGGGGAGGCTACACCTTC.

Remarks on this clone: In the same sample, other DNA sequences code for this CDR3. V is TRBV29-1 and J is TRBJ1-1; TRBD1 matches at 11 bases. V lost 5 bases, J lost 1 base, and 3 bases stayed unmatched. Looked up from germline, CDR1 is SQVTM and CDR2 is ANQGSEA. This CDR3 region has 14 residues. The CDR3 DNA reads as TGCAGCGTTCGGACAGGGGGCTCGAACACTGAAGCTTTCTTT. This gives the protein CSVRTGGSNTEAFF.

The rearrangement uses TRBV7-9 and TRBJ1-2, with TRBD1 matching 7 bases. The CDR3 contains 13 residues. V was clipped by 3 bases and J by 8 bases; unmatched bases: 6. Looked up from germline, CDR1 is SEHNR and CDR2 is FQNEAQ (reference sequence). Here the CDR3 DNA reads TGTGCCAGCAGCTTTGCACAGGGGCCCGGCTACACCTTC. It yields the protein CASSFAQGPGYTF.

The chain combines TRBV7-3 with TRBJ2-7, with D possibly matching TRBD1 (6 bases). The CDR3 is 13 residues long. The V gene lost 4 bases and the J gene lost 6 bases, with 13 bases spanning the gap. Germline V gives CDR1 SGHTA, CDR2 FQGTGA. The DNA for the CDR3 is TGTGCCAGCAGCTCAACCGCAGGGGTCGAGCAGTACTTC. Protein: CASSSTAGVEQYF. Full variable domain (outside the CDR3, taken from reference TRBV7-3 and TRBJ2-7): GAGVSQTPSNKVTEKGKYVELRCDPISGHTALYWYRQSLGQGPEFLIYFQGTGAADDSGLPNDRFFAVRPEGSVSTLKIQRTERGDSAVYLCASSSTAGVEQYFGPGTRLTVT.

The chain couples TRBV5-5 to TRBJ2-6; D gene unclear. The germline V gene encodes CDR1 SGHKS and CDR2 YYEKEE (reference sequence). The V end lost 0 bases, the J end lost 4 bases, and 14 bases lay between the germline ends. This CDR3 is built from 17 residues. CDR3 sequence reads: CASSLDTPTRGANVLTF. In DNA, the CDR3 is TGTGCCAGCAGCTTGGACACCCCAACGAGAGGGGCCAACGTCCTGACTTTC.

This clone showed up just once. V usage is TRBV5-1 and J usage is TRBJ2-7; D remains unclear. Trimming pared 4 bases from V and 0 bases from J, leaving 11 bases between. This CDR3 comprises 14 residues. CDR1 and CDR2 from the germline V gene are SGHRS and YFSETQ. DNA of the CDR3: TGCGCCAGCAGCGTGGACCCCAGCTCCTACGAGCAGTACTTC. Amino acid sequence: CASSVDPSSYEQYF.

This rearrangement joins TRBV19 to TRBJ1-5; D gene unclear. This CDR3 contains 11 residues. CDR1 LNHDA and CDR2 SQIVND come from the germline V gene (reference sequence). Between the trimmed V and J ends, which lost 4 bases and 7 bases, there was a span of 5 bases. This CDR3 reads CASSSRQPQHF. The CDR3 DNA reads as TGTGCCAGTAGTAGTAGGCAGCCCCAGCATTTT.

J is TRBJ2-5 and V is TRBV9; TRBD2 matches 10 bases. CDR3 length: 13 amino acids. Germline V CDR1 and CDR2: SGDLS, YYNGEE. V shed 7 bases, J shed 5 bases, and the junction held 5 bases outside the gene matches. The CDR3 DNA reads TGTGCCAGCGCTAGCGGGAGTTACGAGACCCAGTACTTC. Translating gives CASASGSYETQYF.

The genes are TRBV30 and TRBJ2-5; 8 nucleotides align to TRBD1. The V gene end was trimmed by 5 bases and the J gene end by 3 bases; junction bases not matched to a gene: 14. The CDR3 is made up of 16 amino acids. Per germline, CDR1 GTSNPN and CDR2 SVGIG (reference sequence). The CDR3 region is CAWGRLLRTGKETQYF. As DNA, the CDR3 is TGTGCCTGGGGGAGATTACTCAGGACAGGGAAAGAGACCCAGTACTTC.

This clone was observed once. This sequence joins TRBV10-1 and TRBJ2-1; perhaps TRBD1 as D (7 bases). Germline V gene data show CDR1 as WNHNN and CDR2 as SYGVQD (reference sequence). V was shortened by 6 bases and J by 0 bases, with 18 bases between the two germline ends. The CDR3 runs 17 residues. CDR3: CASSRGERASSYNEQFF. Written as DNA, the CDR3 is TGCGCCAGCAGCAGGGGGGAGCGGGCGAGCTCCTACAATGAGCAGTTCTTC.